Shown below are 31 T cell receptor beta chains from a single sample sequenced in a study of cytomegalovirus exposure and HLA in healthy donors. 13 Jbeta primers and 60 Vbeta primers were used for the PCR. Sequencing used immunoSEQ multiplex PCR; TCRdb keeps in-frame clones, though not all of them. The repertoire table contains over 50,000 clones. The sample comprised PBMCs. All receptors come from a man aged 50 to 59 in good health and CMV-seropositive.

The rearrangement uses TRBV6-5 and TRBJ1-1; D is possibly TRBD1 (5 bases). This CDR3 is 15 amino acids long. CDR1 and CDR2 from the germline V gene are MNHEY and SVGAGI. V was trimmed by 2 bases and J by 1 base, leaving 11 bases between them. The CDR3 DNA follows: TGTGCCAGCAGTTACCAGGGCCCAGGGAACACTGAAGCTTTCTTT. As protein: CASSYQGPGNTEAFF.

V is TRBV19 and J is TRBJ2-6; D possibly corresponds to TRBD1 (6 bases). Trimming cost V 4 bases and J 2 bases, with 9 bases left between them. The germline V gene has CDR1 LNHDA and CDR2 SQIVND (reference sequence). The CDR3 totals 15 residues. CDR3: CASSSRGTGANVLTF. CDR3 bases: TGTGCCAGTAGTAGCAGGGGTACTGGGGCCAACGTCCTGACTTTC. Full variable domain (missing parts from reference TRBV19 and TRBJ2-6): DGGITQSPKYLFRKEGQNVTLSCEQNLNHDAMYWYRQDPGQGLRLIYYSQIVNDFQKGDIAEGYSVSREKKESFPLTVTSAQKNPTAFYLCASSSRGTGANVLTFGAGSRLTVL.

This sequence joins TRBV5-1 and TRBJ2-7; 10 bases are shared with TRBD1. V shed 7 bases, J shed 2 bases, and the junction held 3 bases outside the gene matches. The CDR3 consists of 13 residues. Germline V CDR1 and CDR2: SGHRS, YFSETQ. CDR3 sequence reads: CASRGQGTYEQYF. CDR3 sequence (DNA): TGCGCCAGCCGGGGACAGGGGACCTACGAGCAGTACTTC.

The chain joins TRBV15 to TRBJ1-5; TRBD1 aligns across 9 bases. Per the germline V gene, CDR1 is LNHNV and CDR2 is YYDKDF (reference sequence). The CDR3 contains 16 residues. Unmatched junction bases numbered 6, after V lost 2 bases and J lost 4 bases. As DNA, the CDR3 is TGTGCCACCAGCAGATTACAGGGGGCCGGTAATCAGCCCCAGCATTTT. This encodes CATSRLQGAGNQPQHF.

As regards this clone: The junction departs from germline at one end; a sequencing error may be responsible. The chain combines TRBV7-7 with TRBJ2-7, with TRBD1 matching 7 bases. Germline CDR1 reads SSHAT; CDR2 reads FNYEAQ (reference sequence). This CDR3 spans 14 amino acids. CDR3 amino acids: CASSPDRDAYEQYF. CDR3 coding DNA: TGTGCTAGCAGTCCCGACAGGGACGCCTACGAGCAGTACTTC.

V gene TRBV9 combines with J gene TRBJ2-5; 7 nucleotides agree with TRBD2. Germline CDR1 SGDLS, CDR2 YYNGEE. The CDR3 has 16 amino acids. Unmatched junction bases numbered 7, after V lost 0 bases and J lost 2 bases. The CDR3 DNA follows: TGTGCCAGCAGCGTAGCGGGCGGGGGAACTCAAGAGACCCAGTACTTC. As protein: CASSVAGGGTQETQYF.

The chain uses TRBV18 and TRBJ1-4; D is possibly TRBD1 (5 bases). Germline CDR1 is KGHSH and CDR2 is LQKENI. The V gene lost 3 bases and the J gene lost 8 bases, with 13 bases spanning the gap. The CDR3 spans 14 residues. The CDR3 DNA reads TGTGCCAGCTCACCGGGACTGAACGAGGAAAAACTGTTTTTT. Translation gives CASSPGLNEEKLFF.

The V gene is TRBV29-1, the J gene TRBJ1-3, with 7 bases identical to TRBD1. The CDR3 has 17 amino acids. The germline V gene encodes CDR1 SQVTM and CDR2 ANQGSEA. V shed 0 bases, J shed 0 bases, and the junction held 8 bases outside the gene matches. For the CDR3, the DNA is TGCAGCGTTGAAGACCTCAGGGACAGCCCCTCTGGAAACACCATATATTTT. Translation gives CSVEDLRDSPSGNTIYF.

CDR3 DNA sequence: TGTGCCAGCTCACCATCAGGACTCGATGGCTACACCTTC. Amino acids: CASSPSGLDGYTF. The gene calls are TRBV18 and TRBJ1-2; D is unresolved. Germline CDR1 reads KGHSH; CDR2 reads LQKENI. V lost 2 bases and J 6 bases, leaving 10 bases between the germline ends. The CDR3 spans 13 residues. Drawing the rest from reference TRBV18 and TRBJ1-2, the complete variable domain is NAGVMQNPRHLVRRRGQEARLRCSPMKGHSHVYWYRQLPEEGLKFMVYLQKENIIDESGMPKERFSAEFPKEGPSILRIQQVVRGDSAAYFCASSPSGLDGYTFGSGTRLTVV.

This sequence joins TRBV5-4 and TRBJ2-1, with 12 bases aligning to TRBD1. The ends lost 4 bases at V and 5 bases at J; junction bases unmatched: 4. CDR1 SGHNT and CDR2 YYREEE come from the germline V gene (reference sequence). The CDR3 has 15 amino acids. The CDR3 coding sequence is TGTGCCAGCAGCGAGGGACAGGGGGCAGACAATGAGCAGTTCTTC. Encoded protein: CASSEGQGADNEQFF.

CDR3 sequence reads: CASSPGGNEQYF. The CDR3 DNA is TGTGCCAGCAGCCCCGGGGGGAACGAGCAGTACTTC. The chain uses TRBV6-5 and TRBJ2-7; TRBD2 agrees at 7 bases. Germline V CDR1 and CDR2: MNHEY, SVGAGI. This CDR3 comprises 12 residues. Unmatched junction bases numbered 4, after V lost 6 bases and J lost 5 bases.

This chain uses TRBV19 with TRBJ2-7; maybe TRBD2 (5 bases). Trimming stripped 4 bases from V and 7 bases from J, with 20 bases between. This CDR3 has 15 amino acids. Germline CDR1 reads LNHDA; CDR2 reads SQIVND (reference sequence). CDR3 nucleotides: TGTGCCAGTAGTACCACAGCGACTACGATTTCTGAGCAGTACTTC. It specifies CASSTTATTISEQYF.

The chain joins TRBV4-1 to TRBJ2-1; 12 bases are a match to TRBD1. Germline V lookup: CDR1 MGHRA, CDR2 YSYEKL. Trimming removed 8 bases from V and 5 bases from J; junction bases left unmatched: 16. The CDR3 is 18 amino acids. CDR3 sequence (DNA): TGCGCCAGCGCCGGGACAGGGGGCGCAACTAGCGGGAACAATGAGCAGTTCTTC. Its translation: CASAGTGGATSGNNEQFF.

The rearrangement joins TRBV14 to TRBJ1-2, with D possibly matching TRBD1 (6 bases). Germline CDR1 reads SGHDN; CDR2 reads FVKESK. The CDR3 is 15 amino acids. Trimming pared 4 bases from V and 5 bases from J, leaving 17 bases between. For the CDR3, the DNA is TGTGCCAGCAGCCTCAACCTAGGGGGGGGATATGGCTACACCTTC. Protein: CASSLNLGGGYGYTF.

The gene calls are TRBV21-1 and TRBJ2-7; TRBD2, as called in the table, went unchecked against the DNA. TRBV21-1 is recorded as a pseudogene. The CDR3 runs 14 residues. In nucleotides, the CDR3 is TGTGCCAGCAGATCCCGGGACTACGACTACGAGCAGTACTTC. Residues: CASRSRDYDYEQYF.

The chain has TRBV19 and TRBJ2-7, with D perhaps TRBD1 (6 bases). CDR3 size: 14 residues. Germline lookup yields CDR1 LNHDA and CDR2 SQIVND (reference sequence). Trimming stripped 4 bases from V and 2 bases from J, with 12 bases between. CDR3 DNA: TGTGCCAGTAGTAACCGGGACAACCCCTACGAGCAGTACTTC. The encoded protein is CASSNRDNPYEQYF.

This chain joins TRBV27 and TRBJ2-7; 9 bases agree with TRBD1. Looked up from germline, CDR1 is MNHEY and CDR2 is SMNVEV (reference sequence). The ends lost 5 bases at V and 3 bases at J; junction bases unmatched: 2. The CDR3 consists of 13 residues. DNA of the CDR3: TGTGCCAGCAGTGGACAGGGGCGCTACGAGCAGTACTTC. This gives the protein CASSGQGRYEQYF.

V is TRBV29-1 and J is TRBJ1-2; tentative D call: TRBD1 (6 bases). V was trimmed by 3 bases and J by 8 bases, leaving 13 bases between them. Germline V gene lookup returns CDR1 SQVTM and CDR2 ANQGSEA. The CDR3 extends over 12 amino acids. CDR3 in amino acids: CSVDAGVQGYTF. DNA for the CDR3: TGCAGCGTTGACGCAGGGGTACAAGGCTACACCTTC. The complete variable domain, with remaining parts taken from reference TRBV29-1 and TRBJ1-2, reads SAVISQKPSRDICQRGTSLTIQCQVDSQVTMMFWYRQQPGQSLTLIATANQGSEATYESGFVIDKFPISRPNLTFSTLTVSNMSPEDSSIYLCSVDAGVQGYTFGSGTRLTVV.

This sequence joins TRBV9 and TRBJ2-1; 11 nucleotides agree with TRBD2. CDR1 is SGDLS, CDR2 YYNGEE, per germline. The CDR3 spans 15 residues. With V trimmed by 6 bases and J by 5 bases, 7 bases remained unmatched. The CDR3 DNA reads TGTGCCAGCACCAAGACTAGCGGGGAGGACAATGAGCAGTTCTTC. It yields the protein CASTKTSGEDNEQFF.

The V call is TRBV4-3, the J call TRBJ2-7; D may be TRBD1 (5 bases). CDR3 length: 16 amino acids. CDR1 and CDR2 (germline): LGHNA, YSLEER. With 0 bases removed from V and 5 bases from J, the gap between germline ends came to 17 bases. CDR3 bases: TGCGCCAGCAGCCAAGAGTGGCAAGGGGCGAAGAACGAGCAGTACTTC. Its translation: CASSQEWQGAKNEQYF.

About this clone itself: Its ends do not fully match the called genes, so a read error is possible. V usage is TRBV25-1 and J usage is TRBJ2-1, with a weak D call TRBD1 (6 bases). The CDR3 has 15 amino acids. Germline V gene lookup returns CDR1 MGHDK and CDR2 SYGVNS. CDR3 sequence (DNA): TGTGCCAGCAGTGAAATTGGGGGCTCCGACAATGAGCAGTTCTTC. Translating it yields CASSEIGGSDNEQFF.

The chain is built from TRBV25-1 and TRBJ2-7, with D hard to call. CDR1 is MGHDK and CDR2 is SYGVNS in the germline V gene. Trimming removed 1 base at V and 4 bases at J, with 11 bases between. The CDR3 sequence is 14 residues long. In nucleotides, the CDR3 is TGTGCCAGCAGTGAATCGATTAGCATGTACGAGCAGTACTTC. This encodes CASSESISMYEQYF.

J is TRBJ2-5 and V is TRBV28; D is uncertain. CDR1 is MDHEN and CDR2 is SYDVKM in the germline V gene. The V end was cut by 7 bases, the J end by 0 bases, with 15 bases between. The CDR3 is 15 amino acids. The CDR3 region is CASTPLHRNQETQYF. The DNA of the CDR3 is TGTGCCAGCACCCCCCTCCATAGAAACCAAGAGACCCAGTACTTC.

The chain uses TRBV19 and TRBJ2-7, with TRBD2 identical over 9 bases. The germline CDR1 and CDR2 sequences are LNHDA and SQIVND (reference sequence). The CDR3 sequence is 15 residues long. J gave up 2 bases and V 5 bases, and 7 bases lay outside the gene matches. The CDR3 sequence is CASSLTAGGAYEQYF. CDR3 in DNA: TGTGCCAGTAGTCTCACAGCGGGAGGCGCCTACGAGCAGTACTTC.

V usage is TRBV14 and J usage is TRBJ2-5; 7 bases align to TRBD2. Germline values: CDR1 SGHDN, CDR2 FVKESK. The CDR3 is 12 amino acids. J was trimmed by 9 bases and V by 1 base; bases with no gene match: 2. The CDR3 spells CASSQVGRAQYF. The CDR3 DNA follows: TGTGCCAGCAGCCAAGTTGGGAGGGCCCAGTACTTC.

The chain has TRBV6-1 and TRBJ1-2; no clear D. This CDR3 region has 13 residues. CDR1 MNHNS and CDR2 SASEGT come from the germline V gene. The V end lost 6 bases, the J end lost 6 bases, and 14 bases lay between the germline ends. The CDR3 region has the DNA TGTGCCAGCAGGGAGACACCGAGGGATGGCTACACCTTC. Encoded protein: CASRETPRDGYTF.

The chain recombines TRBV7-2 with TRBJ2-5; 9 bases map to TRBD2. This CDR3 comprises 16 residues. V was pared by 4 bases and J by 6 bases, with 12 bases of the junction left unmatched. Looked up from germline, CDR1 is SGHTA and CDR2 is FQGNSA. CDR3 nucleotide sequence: TGTGCCAGCAGCTCCGGACTAGCGTCCTCCCCCAAGACCCAGTACTTC. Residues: CASSSGLASSPKTQYF.

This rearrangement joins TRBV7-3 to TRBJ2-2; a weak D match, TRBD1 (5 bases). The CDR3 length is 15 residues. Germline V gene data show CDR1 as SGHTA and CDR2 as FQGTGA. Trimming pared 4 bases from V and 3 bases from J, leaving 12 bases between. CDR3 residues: CASSSPGAYTGELFF. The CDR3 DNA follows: TGTGCCAGCAGCTCTCCTGGGGCCTACACCGGGGAGCTGTTTTTT.

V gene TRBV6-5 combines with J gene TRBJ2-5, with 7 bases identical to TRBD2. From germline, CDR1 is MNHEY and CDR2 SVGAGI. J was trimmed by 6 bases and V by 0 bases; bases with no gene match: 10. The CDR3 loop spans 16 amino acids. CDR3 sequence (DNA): TGTGCCAGCAGTTACTCGTCGGGAGGTAACCTAAAGACCCAGTACTTC. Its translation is CASSYSSGGNLKTQYF.

The CDR3 bases are TGTGCCTGGAGCATTTCGGGGCGCGGGGCGAACACCGGGGAGCTGTTTTTT. Its protein is CAWSISGRGANTGELFF. The V gene is TRBV30, the J gene TRBJ2-2, with D tentatively TRBD2 (6 bases). Germline V gives CDR1 GTSNPN, CDR2 SVGIG (reference sequence). The CDR3 covers 17 residues. Trimming shortened V by 3 bases and J by 0 bases, and 17 bases separated the two germline ends.

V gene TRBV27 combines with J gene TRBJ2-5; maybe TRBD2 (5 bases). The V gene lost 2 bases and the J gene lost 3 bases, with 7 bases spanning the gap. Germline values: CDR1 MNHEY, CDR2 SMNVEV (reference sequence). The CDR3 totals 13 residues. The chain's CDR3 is CASSLDGEETQYF. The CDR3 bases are TGTGCCAGCAGTTTAGACGGGGAAGAGACCCAGTACTTC.